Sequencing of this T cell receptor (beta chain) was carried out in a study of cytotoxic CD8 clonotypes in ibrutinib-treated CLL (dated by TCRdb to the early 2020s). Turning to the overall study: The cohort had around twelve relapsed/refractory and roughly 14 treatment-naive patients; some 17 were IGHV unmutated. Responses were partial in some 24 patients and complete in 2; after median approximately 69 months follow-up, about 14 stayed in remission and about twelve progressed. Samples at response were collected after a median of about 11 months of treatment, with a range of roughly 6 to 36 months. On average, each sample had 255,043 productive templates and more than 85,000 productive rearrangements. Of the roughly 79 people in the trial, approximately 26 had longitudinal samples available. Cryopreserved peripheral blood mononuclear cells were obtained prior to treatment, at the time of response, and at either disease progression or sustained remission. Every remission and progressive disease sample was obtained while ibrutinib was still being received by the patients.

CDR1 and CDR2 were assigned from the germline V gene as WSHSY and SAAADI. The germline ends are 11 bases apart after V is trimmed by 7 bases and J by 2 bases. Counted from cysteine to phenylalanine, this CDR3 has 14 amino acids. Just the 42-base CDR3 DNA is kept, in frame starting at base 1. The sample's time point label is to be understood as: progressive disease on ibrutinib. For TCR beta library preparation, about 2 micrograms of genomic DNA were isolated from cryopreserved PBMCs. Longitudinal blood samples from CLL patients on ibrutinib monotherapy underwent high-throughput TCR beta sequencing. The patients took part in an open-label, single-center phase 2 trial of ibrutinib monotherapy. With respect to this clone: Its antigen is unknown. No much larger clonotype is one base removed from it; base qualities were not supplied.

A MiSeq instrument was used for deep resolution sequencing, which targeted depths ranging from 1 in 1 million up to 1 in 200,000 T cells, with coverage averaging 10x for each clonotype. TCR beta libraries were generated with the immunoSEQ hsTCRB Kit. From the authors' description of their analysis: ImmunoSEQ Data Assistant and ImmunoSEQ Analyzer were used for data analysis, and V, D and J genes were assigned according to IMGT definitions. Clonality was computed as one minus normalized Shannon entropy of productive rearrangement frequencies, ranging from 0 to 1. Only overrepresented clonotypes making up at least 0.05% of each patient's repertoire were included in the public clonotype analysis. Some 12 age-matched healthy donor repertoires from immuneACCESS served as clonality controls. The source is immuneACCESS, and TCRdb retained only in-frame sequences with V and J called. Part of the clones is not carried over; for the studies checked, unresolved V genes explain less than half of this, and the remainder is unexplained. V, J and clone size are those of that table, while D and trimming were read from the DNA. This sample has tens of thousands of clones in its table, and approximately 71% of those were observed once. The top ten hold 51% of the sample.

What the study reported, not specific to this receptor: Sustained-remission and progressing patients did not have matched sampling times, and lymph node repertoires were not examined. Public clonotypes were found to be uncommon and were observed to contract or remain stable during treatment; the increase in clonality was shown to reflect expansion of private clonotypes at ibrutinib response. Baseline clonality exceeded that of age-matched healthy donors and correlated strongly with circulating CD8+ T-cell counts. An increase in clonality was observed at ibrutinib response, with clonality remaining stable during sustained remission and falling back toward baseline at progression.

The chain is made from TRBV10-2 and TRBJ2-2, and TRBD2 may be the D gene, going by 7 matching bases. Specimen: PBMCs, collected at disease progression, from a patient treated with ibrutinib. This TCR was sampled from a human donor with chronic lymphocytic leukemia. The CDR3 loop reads CASTGGGNTGELFF. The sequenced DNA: TGCGCCAGCACAGGCGGGGGCAACACCGGGGAGCTGTTTTTT.